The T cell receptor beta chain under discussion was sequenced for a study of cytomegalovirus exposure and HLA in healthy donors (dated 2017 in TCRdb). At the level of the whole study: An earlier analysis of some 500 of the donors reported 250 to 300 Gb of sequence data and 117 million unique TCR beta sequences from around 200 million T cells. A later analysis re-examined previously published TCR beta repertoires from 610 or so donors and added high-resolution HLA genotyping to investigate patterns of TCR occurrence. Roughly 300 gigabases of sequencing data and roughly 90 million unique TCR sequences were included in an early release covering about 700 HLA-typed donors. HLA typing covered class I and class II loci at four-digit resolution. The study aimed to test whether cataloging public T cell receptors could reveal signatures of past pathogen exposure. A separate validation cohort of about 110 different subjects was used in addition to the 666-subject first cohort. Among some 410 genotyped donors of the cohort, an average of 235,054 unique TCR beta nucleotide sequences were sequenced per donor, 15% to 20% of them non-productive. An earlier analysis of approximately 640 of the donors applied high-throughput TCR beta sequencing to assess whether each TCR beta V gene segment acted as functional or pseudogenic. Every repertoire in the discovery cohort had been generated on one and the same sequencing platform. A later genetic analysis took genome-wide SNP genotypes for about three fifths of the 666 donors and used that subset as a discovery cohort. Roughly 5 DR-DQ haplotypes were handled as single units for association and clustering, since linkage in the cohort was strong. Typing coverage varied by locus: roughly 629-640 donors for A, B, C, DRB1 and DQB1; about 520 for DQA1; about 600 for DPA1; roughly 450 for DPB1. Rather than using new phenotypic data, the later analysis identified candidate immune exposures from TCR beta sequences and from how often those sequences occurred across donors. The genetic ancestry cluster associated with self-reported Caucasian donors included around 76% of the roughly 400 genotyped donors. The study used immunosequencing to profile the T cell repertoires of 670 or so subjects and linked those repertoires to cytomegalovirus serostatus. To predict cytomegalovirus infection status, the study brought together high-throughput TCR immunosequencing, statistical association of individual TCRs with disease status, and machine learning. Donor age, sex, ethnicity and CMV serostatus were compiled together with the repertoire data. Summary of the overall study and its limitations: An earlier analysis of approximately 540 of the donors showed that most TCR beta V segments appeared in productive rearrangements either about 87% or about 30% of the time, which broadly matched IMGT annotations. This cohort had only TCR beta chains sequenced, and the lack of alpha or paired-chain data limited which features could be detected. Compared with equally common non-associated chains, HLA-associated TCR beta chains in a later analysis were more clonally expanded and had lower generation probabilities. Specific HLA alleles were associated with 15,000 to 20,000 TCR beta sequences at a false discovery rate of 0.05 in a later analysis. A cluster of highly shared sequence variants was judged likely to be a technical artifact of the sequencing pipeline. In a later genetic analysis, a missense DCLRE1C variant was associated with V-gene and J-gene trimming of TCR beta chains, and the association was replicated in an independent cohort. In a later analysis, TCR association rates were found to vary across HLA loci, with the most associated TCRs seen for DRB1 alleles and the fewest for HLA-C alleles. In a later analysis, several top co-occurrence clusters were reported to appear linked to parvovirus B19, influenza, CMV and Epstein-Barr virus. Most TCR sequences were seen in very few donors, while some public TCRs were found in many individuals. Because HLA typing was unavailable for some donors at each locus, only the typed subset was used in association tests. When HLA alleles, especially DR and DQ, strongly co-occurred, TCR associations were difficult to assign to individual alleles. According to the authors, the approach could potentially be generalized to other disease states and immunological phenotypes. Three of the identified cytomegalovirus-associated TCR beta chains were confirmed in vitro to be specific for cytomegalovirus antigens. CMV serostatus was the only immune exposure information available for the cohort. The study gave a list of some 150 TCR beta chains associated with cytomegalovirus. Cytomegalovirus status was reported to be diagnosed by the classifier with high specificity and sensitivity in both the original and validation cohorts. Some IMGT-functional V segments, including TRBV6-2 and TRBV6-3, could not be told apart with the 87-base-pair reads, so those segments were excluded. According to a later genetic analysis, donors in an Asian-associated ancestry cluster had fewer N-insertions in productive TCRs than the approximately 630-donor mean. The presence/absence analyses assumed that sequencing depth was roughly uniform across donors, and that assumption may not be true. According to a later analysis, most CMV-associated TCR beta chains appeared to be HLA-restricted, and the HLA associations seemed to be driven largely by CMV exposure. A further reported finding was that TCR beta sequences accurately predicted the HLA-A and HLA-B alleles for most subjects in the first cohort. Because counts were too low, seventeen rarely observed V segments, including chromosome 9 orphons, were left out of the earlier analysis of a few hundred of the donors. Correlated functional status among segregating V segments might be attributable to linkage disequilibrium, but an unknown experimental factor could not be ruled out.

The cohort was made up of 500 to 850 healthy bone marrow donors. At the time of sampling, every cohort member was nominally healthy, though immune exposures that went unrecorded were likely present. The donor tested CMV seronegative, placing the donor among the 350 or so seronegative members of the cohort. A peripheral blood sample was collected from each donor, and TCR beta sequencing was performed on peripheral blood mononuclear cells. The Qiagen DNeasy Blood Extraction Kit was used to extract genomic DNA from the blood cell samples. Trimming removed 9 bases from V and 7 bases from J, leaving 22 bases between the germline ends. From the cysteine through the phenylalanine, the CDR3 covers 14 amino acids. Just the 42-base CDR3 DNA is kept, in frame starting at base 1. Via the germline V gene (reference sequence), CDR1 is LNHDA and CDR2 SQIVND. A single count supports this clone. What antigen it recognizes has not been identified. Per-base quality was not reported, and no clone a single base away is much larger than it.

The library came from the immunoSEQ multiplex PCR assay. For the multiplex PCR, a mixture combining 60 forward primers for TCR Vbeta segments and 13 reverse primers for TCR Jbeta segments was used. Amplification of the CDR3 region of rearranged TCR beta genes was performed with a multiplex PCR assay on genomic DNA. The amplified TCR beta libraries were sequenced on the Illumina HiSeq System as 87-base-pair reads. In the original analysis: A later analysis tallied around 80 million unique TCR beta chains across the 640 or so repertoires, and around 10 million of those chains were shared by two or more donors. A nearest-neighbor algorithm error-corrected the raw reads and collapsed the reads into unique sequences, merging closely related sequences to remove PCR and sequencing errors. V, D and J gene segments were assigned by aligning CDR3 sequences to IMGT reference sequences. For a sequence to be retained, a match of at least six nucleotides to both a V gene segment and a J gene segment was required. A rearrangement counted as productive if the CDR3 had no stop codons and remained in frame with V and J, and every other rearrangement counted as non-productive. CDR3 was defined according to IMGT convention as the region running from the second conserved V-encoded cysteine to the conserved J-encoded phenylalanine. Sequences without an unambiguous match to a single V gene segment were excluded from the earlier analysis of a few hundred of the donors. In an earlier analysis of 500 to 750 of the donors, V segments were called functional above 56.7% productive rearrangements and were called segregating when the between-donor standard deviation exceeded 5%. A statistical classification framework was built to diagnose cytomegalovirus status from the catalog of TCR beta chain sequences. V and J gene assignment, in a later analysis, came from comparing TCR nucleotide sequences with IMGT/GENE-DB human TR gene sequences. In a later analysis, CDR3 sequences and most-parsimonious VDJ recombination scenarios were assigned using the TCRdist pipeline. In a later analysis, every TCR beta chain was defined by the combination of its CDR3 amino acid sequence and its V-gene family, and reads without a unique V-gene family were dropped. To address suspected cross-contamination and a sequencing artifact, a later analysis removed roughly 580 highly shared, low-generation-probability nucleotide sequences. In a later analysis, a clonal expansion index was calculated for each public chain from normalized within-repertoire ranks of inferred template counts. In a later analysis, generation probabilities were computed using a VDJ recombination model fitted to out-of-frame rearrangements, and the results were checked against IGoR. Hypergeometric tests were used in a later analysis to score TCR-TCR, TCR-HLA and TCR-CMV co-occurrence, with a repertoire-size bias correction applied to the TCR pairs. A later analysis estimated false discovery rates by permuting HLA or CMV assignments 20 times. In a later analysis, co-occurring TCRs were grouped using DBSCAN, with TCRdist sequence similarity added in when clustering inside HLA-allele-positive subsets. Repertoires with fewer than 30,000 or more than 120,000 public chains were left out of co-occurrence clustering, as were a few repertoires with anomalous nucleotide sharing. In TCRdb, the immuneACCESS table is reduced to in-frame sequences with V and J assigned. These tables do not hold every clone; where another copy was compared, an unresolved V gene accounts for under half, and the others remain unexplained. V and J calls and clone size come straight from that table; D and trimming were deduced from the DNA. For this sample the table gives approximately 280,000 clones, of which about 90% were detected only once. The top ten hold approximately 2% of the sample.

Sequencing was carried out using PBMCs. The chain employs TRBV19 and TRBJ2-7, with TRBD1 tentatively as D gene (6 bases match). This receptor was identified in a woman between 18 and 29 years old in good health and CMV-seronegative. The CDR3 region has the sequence CASRTGTSPREQYF. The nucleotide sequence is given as TGTGCCAGCAGAACTGGGACATCCCCTCGTGAGCAGTACTTC.